This T cell receptor (beta chain) comes out of a study of blood T cell repertoires in COVID-19. Turning to the study itself: There were acute and convalescent COVID-19 samples, and they came from the United States, Italy and Spain.

The CDR3 totals 14 residues. V was pared by 10 bases and J by 1 base, with 9 bases of the junction left unmatched. Germline CDR1 is MDHEN and CDR2 is SYDVKM. Libraries were prepared by immunoSEQ multiplex PCR; TCRdb keeps only in-frame clonotypes and omits some of them. The data contain tens of thousands of clones, roughly 80% of them singletons. The sequencing sample was made of peripheral blood. V gene TRBV28 combines with J gene TRBJ1-1, with TRBD1 matching 7 bases. The receptor was isolated from a woman in her 50s with active or convalescent COVID-19. The CDR3 DNA sequence: TGTGCCACGGCGTCAGACAGGGCGAACACTGAAGCTTTCTTT. Its translation is CATASDRANTEAFF.